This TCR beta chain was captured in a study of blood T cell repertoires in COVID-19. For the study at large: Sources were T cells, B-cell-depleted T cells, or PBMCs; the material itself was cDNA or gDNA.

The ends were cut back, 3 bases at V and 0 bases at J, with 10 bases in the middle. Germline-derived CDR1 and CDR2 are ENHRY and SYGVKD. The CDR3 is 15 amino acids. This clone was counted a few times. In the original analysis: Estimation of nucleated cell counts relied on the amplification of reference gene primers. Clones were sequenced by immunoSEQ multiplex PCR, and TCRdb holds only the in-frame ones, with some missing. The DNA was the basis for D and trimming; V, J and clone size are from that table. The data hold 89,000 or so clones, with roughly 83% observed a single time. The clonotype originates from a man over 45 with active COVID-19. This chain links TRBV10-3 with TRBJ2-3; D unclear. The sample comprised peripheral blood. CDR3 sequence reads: CAISDPSHSTDTQYF. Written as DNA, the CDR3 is TGTGCCATCAGTGACCCCAGTCATAGCACAGATACGCAGTATTTT.